This TCR beta chain was recovered during a study of cytomegalovirus exposure and HLA in healthy donors. Broader study findings: The classifier reportedly diagnosed cytomegalovirus status with high specificity and sensitivity. Across donors, sequencing depth was assumed by presence/absence analyses to be roughly uniform.

With regard to this clone: Its specificity is not known.

Healthy donors of bone marrow made up the group. Germline CDR1 SGHVS, CDR2 FNYEAQ. V was pared by 1 base and J by 7 bases, with 16 bases between. The CDR3 extends over 16 amino acids. PCR involved 60 Vbeta and 13 Jbeta primers. Clones were sequenced by immunoSEQ multiplex PCR, and TCRdb holds only the in-frame ones, with some missing. The sample has 100,000 to 150,000 clones; over 75% are singletons. The TCR originated in a man younger than 35 in good health and CMV-seropositive. Material: PBMCs. V gene TRBV7-6 combines with J gene TRBJ2-2, with a tentative D call TRBD1 (6 bases). This CDR3 is CASSLGSRGSSGELFF. The CDR3 DNA is TGTGCCAGCAGCTTAGGTAGCAGGGGCTCAAGCGGGGAGCTGTTTTTT. Variable domain in full (rest from reference TRBV7-6 and TRBJ2-2): GAGVSQSPRYKVTKRGQDVALRCDPISGHVSLYWYRQALGQGPEFLTYFNYEAQQDKSGLPNDRFSAERPEGSISTLTIQRTEQRDSAMYRCASSLGSRGSSGELFFGEGSRLTVL.